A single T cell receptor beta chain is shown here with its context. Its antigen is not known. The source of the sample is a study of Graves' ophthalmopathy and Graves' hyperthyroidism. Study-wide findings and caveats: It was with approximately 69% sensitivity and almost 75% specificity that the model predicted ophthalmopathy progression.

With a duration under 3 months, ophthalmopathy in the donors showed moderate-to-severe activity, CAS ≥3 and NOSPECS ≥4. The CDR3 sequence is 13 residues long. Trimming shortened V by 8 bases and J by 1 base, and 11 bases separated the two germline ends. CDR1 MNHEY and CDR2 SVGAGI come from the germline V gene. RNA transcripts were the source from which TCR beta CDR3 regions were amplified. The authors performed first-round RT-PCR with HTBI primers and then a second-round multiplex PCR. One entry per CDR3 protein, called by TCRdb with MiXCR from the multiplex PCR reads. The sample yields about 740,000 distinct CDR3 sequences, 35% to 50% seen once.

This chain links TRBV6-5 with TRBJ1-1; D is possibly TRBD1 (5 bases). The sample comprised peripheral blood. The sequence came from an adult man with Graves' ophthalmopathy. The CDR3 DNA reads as TGTGCCAGCGTGGGACGGCAGAACACTGAAGCTTTCTTT. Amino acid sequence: CASVGRQNTEAFF.